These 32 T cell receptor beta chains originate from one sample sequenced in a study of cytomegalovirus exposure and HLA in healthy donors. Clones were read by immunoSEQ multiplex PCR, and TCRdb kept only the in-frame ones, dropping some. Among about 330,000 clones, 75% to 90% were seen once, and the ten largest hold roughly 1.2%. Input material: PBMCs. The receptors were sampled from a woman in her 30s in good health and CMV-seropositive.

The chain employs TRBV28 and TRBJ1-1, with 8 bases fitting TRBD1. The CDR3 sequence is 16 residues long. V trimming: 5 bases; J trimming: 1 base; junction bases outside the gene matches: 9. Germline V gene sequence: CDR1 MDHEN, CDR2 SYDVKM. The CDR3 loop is CASSLYGQGTNTEAFF. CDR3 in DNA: TGTGCCAGCAGTCTTTACGGACAGGGAACGAACACTGAAGCTTTCTTT.

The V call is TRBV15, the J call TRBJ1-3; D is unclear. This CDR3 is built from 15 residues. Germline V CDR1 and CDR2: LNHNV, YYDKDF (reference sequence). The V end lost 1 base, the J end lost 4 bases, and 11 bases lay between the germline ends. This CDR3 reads CATSRGTKNGNTIYF. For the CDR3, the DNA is TGTGCCACCAGCAGAGGAACTAAAAACGGAAACACCATATATTTT. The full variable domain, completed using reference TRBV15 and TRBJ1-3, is DAMVIQNPRYQVTQFGKPVTLSCSQTLNHNVMYWYQQKSSQAPKLLFHYYDKDFNNEADTPDNFQSRRPNTSFCFLDIRSPGLGDTAMYLCATSRGTKNGNTIYFGEGSWLTVV.

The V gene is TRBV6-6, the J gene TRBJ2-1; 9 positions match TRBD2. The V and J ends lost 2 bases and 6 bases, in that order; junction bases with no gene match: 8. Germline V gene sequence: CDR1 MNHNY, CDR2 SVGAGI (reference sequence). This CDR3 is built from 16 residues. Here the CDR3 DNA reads TGTGCCAGCAGTTACGTAGCGGGGGCCGGTCGCAATGAGCAGTTCTTC. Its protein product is CASSYVAGAGRNEQFF.

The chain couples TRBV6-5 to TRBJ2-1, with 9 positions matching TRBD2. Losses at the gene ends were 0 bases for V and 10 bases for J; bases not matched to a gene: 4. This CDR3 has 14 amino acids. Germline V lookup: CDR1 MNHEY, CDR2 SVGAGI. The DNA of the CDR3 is TGTGCCAGCAGTTACTCCGGGACTAGCAGGGAGCAGTTCTTC. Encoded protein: CASSYSGTSREQFF.

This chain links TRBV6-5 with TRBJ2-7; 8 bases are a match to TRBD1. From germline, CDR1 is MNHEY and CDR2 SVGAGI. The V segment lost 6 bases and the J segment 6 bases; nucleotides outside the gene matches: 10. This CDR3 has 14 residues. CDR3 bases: TGTGCCAGCAGCTCTACTACGACAGGGGCCGAGCAGTACTTC. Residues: CASSSTTTGAEQYF.

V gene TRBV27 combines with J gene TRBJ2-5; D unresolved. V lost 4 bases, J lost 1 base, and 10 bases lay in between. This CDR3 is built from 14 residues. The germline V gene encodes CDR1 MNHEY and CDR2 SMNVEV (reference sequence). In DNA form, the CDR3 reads TGTGCCAGCAGTTCCCCCGGCTTCCAAGAGACCCAGTACTTC. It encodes CASSSPGFQETQYF.

CDR3 protein: CASSVRDSHMNTEAFF. CDR3 in DNA: TGTGCCAGCAGCGTCCGGGACAGTCACATGAACACTGAAGCTTTCTTT. The chain is built from TRBV9 and TRBJ1-1, with 7 bases aligning to TRBD1. V gave up 2 bases and J gave up 0 bases; unmatched junction bases: 7. This CDR3 region has 16 residues. The germline V gene has CDR1 SGDLS and CDR2 YYNGEE.

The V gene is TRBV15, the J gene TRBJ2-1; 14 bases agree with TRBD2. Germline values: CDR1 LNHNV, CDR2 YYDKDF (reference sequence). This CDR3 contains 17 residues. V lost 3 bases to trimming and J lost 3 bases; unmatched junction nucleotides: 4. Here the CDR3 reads CATSRGLAGEGYNEQFF. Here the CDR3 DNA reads TGTGCCACCAGCAGGGGACTAGCGGGAGAGGGCTACAATGAGCAGTTCTTC.

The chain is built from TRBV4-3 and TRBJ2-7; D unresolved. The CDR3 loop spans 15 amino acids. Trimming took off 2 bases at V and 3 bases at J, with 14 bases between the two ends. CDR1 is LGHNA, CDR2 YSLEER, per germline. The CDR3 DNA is TGCGCCAGCAGCCAAAGGCCGGCCCTAATCTACGAGCAGTACTTC. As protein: CASSQRPALIYEQYF.

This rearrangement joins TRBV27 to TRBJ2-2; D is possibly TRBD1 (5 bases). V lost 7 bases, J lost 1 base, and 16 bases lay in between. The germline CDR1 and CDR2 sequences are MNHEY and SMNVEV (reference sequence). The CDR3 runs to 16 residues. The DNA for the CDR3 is TGTGCCAGCACGGACACCTTCTTATTGAACACCGGGGAGCTGTTTTTT. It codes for CASTDTFLLNTGELFF.

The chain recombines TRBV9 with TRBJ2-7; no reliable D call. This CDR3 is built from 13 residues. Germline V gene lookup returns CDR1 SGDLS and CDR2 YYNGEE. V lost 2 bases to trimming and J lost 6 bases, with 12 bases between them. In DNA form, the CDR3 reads TGTGCCAGCAGCGTGAGGCCGGGCCCCGAGCAGTACTTC. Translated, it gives CASSVRPGPEQYF.

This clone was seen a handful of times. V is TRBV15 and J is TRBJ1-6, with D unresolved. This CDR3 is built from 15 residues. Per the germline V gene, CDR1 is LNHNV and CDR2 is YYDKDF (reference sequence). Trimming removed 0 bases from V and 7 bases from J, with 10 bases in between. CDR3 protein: CATSRDPRGNSPLHF. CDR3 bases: TGTGCCACCAGCAGAGATCCGAGAGGGAATTCACCCCTCCACTTT.

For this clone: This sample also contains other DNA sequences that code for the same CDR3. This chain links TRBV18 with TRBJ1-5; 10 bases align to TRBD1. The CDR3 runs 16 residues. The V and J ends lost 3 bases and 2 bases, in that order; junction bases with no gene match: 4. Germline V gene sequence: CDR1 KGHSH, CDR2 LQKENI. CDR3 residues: CASSPSGTGGNQPQHF. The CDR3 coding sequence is TGTGCCAGCTCACCTTCCGGGACAGGGGGCAATCAGCCCCAGCATTTT.

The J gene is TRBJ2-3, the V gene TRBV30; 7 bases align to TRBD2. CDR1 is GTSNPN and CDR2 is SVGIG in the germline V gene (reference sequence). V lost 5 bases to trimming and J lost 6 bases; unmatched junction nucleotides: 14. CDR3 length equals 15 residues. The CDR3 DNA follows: TGTGCCTGGGGTACGGGAGGTGGGTATTTGGATACGCAGTATTTT. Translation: CAWGTGGGYLDTQYF.

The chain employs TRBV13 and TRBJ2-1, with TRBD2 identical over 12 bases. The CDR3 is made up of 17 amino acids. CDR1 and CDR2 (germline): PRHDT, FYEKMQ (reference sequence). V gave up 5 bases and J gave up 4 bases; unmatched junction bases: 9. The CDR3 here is CASSRTPGTSGYNEQFF. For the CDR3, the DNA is TGTGCCAGCAGCCGCACCCCTGGGACTAGCGGGTACAATGAGCAGTTCTTC.

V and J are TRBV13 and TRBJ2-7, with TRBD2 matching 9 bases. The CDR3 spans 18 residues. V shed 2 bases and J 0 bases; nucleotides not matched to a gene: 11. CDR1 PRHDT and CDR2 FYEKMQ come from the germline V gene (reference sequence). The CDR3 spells CASSLSPPASGNSYEQYF. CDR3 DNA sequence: TGTGCCAGCAGCTTAAGCCCGCCGGCTAGCGGGAACTCCTACGAGCAGTACTTC.

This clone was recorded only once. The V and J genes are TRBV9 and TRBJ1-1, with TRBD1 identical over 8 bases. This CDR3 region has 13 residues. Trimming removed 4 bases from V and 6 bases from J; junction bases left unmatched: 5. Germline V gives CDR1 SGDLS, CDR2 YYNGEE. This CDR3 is CASSRTGGAEAFF. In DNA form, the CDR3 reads TGTGCCAGCAGCAGAACAGGGGGGGCTGAAGCTTTCTTT.

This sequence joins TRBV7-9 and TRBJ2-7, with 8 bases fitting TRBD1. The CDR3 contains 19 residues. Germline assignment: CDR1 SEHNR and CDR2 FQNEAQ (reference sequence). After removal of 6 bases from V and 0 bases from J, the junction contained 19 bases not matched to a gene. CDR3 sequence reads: CASRAYAPDRGPFSYEQYF. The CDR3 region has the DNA TGTGCCAGCAGAGCTTACGCCCCCGACAGGGGTCCCTTCTCCTACGAGCAGTACTTC.

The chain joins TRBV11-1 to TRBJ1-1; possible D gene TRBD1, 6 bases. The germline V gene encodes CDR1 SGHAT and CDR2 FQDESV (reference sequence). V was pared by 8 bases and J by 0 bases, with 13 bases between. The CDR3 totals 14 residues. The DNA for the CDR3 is TGTGCCAGCGTCCAAGGGGGGATGAACACTGAAGCTTTCTTT. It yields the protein CASVQGGMNTEAFF. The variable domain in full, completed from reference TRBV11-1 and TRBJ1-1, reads EAEVAQSPRYKITEKSQAVAFWCDPISGHATLYWYRQILGQGPELLVQFQDESVVDDSQLPKDRFSAERLKGVDSTLKIQPAELGDSAMYLCASVQGGMNTEAFFGQGTRLTVV.

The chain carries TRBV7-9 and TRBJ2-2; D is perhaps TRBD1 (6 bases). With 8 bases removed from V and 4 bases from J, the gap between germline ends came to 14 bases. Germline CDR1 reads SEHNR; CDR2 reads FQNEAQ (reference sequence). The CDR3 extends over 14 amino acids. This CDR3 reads CASPQGGSTGELFF. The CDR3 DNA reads TGTGCCAGCCCACAGGGTGGGAGCACCGGGGAGCTGTTTTTT.

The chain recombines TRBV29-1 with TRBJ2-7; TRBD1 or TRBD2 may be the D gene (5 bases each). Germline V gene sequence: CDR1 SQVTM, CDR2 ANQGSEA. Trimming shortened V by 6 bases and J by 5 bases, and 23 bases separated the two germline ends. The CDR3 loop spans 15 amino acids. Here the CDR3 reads CSVTPDGALAHEQYF. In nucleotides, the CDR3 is TGCAGCGTCACGCCGGACGGGGCATTGGCCCACGAGCAGTACTTC.

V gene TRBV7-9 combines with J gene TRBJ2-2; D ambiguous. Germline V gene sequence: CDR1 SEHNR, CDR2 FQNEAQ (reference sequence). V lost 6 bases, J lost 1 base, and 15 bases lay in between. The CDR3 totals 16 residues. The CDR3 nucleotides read TGTGCCAGCAGATTCTTGGGCCAGCTGAACACCGGGGAGCTGTTTTTT. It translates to CASRFLGQLNTGELFF. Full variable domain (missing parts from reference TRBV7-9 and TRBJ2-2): DTGVSQNPRHKITKRGQNVTFRCDPISEHNRLYWYRQTLGQGPEFLTYFQNEAQLEKSRLLSDRFSAERPKGSFSTLEIQRTEQGDSAMYLCASRFLGQLNTGELFFGEGSRLTVL.

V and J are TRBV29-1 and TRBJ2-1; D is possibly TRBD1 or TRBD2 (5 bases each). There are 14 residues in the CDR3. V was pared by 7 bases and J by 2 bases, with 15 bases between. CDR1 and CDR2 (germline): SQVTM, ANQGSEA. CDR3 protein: CSADRGSTYNEQFF. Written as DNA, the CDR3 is TGCAGCGCGGATCGGGGCTCGACCTACAATGAGCAGTTCTTC.

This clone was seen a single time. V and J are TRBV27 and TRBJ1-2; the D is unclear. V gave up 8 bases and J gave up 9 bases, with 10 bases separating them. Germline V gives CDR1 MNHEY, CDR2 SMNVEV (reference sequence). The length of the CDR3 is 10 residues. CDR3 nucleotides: TGTGCCAGCGCCTCGACAAGCTACACCTTC. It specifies CASASTSYTF.

The CDR3 loop reads CASSLWNVGDTQYF. The CDR3 DNA follows: TGTGCCAGCAGTTTGTGGAATGTGGGAGATACGCAGTATTTT. J is TRBJ2-3 and V is TRBV28; D remains unclear. Germline loops: CDR1 MDHEN, CDR2 SYDVKM. CDR3 length: 14 residues. Trimming left V 3 bases short and J 5 bases short, with 12 bases between.

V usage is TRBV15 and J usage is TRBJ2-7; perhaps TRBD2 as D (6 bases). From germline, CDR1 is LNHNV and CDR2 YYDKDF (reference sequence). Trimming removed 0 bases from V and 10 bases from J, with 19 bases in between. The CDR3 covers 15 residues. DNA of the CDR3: TGTGCCACCAGCAGAGAGCGGGACGGCATTATATCCCAGTACTTC. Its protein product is CATSRERDGIISQYF.

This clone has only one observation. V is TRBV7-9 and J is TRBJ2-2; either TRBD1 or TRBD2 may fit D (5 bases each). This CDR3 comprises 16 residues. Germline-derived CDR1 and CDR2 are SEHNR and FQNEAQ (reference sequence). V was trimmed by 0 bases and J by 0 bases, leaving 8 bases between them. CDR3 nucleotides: TGTGCCAGCAGCTTAGCGCTGGGGGCGAACACCGGGGAGCTGTTTTTT. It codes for CASSLALGANTGELFF.

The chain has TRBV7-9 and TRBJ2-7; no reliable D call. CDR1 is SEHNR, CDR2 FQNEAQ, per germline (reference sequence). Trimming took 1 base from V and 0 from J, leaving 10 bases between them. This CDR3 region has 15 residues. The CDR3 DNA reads TGTGCCAGCAGCTTAGGGCAGGCGAGCTCCTACGAGCAGTACTTC. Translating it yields CASSLGQASSYEQYF.

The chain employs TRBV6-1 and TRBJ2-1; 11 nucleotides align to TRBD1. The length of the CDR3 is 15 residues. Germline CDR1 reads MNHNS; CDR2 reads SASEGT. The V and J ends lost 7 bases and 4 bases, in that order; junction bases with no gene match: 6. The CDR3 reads CASMRDRGKYNEQFF. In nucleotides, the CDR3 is TGTGCCAGCATGAGGGACAGGGGGAAATACAATGAGCAGTTCTTC.

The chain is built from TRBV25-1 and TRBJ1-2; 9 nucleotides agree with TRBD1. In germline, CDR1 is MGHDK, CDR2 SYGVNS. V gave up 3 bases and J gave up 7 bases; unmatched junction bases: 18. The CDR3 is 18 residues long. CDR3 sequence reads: CASSEFSPGQGLEVGYTF. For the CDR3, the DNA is TGTGCCAGCAGTGAGTTCTCTCCGGGACAGGGACTGGAGGTTGGCTACACCTTC.

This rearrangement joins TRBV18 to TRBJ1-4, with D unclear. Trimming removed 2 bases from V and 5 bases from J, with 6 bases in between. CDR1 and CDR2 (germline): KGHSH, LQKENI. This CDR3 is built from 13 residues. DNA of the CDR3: TGTGCCAGCTCACCAACCACCAATGAAAAACTGTTTTTT. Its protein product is CASSPTTNEKLFF.

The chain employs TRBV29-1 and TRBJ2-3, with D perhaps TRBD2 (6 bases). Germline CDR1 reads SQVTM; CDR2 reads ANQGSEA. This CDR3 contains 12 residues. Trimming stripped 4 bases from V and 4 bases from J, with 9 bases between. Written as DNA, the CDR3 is TGCAGCGTTGGGGGAGGCCCAGATACGCAGTATTTT. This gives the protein CSVGGGPDTQYF.